The present T cell receptor beta chain was sequenced within a study of shared clonotypes between healthy human individuals (dated by TCRdb to the early 2020s). For context, the study as a whole: The cohort included three men and two women between 18 and 49 years of age. Per donor, three plates each were used for CD4 naive and CD4 memory, two for CD8 naive, and one for CD8 memory. To estimate repertoire size and how much clonotypes are shared between individuals, the study performed deep sequencing of blood TCR repertoires from roughly five healthy adults. To increase sequencing depth and limit assay-specific biases, TCR repertoire library preparation and sequencing were carried out by different laboratories using diverse techniques. Leukapheresis yielded between about 0.9 and 9 billion PBMCs per donor. Results the study describes overall, beyond this receptor: Sampling was restricted to blood, and TCR repertoires in tissues likely differ from the TCR repertoires found in blood. Naive subsets generally had larger estimated clonotype richness than memory subsets. Incomplete sequencing was indicated by rarefaction of sorted-subset datasets, despite the large sequencing depth. The small number of donors limited the genetic and exposure-history diversity represented. Across a few donors, roughly 5% of naive CD4, approximately 4% of naive CD8, 2% to 2.5% of memory CD4, and roughly 0.4% of memory CD8 clonotypes were shared. Pairwise subsampling led to the expectation that sequencing depth would affect the degree of clonotype sharing among donors. Higher generation probabilities were observed for clonotypes shared by all four sorted-subset donors than for non-shared clonotypes.

Using the deep immunoSEQ assay, TCR CDR3 regions were amplified from genomic DNA by multiplex PCR. Extracted genomic DNA from each cell subset was spread evenly across all wells of several immunoSEQ 96-well plates, with each plate serving as a replicate. For sorted subsets, each replicate PCR was loaded with 200 ng genomic DNA, equivalent to 30,000 or so T cell genomes. Purified libraries were quantified with a Qubit 3.0 fluorometer, sized on a Bioanalyzer 2100, and re-quantified with the KAPA Library Quantification kit. A separate single-read 150-cycle Illumina NextSeq 550 flow cell was used to sequence each immunoSEQ 96-well plate. Per the authors' processing: Because only junctional sequences without quality scores were contained in the immunoSEQ output, filtering matching that applied to full-length reads could not be performed. Sequences were annotated with PyIR, a Python wrapper for IgBLAST v1.9, and V/J genes and CDR3 were assigned using IMGT germline references. Any read was removed if the V/J assignment was weak (E-value above 1e-6), the CDR3 was missing, or the read contained stop codons, out-of-frame junctions, or ambiguous translated residues. A V3J clonotype was defined by an identical inferred V gene, J gene, and CDR3 amino acid sequence. The percentage overlap between two repertoires was calculated by dividing the number of shared unique clonotypes by the size of the smaller repertoire. RTK rarefaction, the Chao1 estimator, and Recon v2.1 estimates of unobserved clonotypes were used to assess repertoire richness. Generation probabilities were computed with OLGA for all TCRbeta clonotypes obtained by the gDNA method from several donors. Drawn from immuneACCESS, this table holds only the in-frame rearrangements with V and J called that TCRdb kept. Clones are partly lost; checked studies trace under half to an unresolved V gene and leave the rest unexplained. V and J calls and clone size are given by that table; D and trimming were obtained from the DNA. The sample table shows a few million clones, and 80% to 95% are seen once. About 0.41% of the sample belongs to the ten largest clones.

The germline V gene (reference sequence) supplies CDR1 MNHEY and CDR2 SMNVEV. Its CDR3 holds 13 amino acids, cysteine through phenylalanine. This entry keeps only the CDR3 DNA: 39 bases, framed from base 1. For this chain, trimming is 3 bases at the V end and 6 bases at the J end, and the number of junction bases without a gene match is 5. Notes on this clone: Its cognate antigen has yet to be identified. The input lacks base qualities; no much larger clone sits a single base away.

Donors were healthy HIV-negative adults with no recently reported acute infections or vaccinations. Every donor was a Caucasian adult living in Nashville, Tennessee, USA. Magnetic negative selection was used to enrich CD4+ T cells, after which naive cells were positively selected on CD45RA and the negative fraction became the memory subset. Blood was obtained by leukapheresis, after which PBMCs were separated by Ficoll-Histopaque density gradient centrifugation and cryopreserved in liquid nitrogen vapor phase. Analytical flow cytometry was used to check the purity and quantity of each magnetically sorted T cell population. Genomic DNA was isolated from every sorted fraction and measured by UV absorbance on a Nanodrop 2000c.

The sequence was collected from a man aged 18 to 29 in good health. Some clones in this sample may be carry-over from other donors' samples. The sample comprised naive CD4+ T cells from PBMCs. In the paper's terms, the cell subset or site label means: CD45RA+ positively selected. The receptor chain draws on TRBV27 and TRBJ2-7; 7 bases in between match TRBD1. The encoded CDR3 is CASSFRDSGEQYF. The sequenced DNA: TGTGCCAGCAGTTTCCGGGACAGCGGCGAGCAGTACTTC.